This note documents a single T cell receptor (beta chain) sequence. This sample was taken from a study of OX40 agonist ivuxolimab in advanced cancers. Profiled with immunoSEQ multiplex PCR; TCRdb holds only in-frame clones, not every one. The data contain 45,000 to 65,000 clones, around 87% of them singletons. Germline trimming cut 5 bases from V and 1 base from J; bases unmatched to any gene: 5. The length of the CDR3 is 14 residues. Germline V CDR1 and CDR2: SGHNT, YYREEE (reference sequence). The clonotype was recovered from an adult with an advanced solid tumor such as melanoma, head and neck, liver or kidney cancer. V gene TRBV5-4 combines with J gene TRBJ1-1; 7 bases fit TRBD1. The sequencing here drew on CD4+ or CD8+ T cells sorted from blood, taken in a trial of the OX40 agonist ivuxolimab. The CDR3: CASRRTGPNTEAFF. In DNA, the CDR3 is TGTGCCAGCAGGCGGACAGGCCCGAACACTGAAGCTTTCTTT.